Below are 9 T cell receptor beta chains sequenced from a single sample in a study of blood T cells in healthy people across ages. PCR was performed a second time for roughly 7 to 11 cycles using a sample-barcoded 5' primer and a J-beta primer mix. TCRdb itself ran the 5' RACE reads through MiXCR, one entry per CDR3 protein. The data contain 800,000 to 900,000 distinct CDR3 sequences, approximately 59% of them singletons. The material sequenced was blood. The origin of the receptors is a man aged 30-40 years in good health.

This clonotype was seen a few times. Here the CDR3 reads CASSQGPSGEQYF. In DNA, the CDR3 is TGTGCCAGCAGCCAAGGCCCTTCGGGCGAGCAGTACTTC. This chain links TRBV3-1 with TRBJ2-7; no reliable D call. The germline CDR1 and CDR2 sequences are LGHDT and YNNKEL (reference sequence). The V end lost 1 base, the J end lost 6 bases, and 10 bases lay between the germline ends. The CDR3 consists of 13 residues.

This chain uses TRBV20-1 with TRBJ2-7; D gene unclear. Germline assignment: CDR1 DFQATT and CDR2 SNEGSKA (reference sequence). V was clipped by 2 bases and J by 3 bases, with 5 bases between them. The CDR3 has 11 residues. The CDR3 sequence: CSARKDYEQYF. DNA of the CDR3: TGCAGTGCTAGAAAGGACTACGAGCAGTACTTC.

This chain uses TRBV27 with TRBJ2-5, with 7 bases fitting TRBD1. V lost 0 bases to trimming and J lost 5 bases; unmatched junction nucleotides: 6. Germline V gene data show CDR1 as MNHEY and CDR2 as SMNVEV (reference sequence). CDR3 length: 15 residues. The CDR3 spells CASSLSSQGVETQYF. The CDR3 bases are TGTGCCAGCAGTTTATCGTCCCAGGGGGTGGAGACCCAGTACTTC.

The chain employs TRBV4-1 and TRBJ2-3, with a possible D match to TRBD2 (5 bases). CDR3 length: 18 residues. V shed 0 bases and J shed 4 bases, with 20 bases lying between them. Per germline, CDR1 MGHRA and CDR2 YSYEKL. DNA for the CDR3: TGCGCCAGCAGCCAAGAAATGAAGAGGGAGCACGGTTCAGATACGCAGTATTTT. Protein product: CASSQEMKREHGSDTQYF.

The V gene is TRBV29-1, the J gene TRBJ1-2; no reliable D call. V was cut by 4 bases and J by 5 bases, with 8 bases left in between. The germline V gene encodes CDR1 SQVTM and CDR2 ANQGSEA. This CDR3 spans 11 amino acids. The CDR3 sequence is CSVVLGYGYTF. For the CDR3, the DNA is TGCAGCGTTGTCTTAGGTTATGGCTACACCTTC.

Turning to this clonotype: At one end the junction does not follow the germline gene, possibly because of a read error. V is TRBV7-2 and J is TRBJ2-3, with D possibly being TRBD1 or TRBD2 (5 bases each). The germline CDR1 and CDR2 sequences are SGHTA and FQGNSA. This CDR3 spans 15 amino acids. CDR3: CASSLVGASTDTQYF. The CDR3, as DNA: TGCGCCAGCAGCTTGGTCGGGGCTAGCACAGATACGCAGTATTTT.

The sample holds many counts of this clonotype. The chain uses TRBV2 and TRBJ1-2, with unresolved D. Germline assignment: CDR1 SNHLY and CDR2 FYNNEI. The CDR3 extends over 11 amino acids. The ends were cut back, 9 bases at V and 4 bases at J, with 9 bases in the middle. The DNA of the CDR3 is TGTGCCAGTTTTGAGACCTATGGCTACACCTTC. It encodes CASFETYGYTF.

The CDR3 reads CSAQDASSYNEQFF. CDR3 bases: TGCAGTGCTCAGGACGCTAGCTCCTACAATGAGCAGTTCTTC. The chain joins TRBV20-1 to TRBJ2-1; D uncertain. V lost 5 bases and J lost 0, with 11 bases in between. CDR3 length: 14 amino acids. CDR1 and CDR2 (germline): DFQATT, SNEGSKA (reference sequence).

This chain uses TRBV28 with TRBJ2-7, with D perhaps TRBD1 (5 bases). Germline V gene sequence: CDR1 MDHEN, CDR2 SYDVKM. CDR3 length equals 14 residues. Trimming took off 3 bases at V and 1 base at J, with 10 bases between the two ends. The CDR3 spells CASSFWQGSYEQYF. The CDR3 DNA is TGTGCCAGCAGTTTTTGGCAGGGATCCTACGAGCAGTACTTC. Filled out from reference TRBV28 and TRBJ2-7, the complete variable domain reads DVKVTQSSRYLVKRTGEKVFLECVQDMDHENMFWYRQDPGLGLRLIYFSYDVKMKEKGDIPEGYSVSREKKERFSLILESASTNQTSMYLCASSFWQGSYEQYFGPGTRLTVT.